This TCR beta chain was identified in a study of T cell repertoires in cytomegalovirus infection. Study-wide background: The public TCR beta signatures pointed to both CMV infection and matching HLA type. General observations from the study: CMV-specific HLA-C-restricted TCR beta clonotypes dominated the ex vivo response. People with CMV and the relevant HLA were identified by cumulative public TCR beta family frequency.

TCRdb re-called the reads with MiXCR, one entry per CDR3 protein. The data hold about 470,000 distinct CDR3 sequences, with 40% to 50% observed a single time. Trimming removed 5 bases from V and 8 bases from J; junction bases left unmatched: 5. The CDR3 totals 13 residues. The germline V gene has CDR1 SGHTA and CDR2 FQGNSA. Details on this clonotype: The antigen is undetermined.

The genes are TRBV7-2 and TRBJ2-2; 7 nucleotides match TRBD2. Sequencing used cultured PBMCs, obtained from culture after CMV antigen stimulation. This receptor was taken from a human donor in good health (CMV status not recorded). Some clones in this sample may be carry-over from other donors' samples. CDR3: CASSGGRMGELFF. CDR3 sequence (DNA): TGTGCCAGCAGCGGCGGGAGAATGGGGGAGCTGTTTTTT. Complete variable domain (other parts from reference TRBV7-2 and TRBJ2-2): GAGVSQSPSNKVTEKGKDVELRCDPISGHTALYWYRQSLGQGLEFLIYFQGNSAPDKSGLPSDRFSAERTGGSVSTLTIQRTQQEDSAVYLCASSGGRMGELFFGEGSRLTVL.